These 15 T cell receptor beta chains came from one sample sequenced in a study of a mutant IDH1 vaccine in newly diagnosed glioma. The data were produced by immunoSEQ multiplex PCR, yet TCRdb's version contains in-frame clones alone and is incomplete. The sample lists approximately 62,000 clones; about 85% were seen once. Time point described: week 23, last vaccination. One vaccine dose held 300 ug of mutant IDH1 20-mer peptide and came with topical imiquimod. No antigen has been identified for these receptors. The sequences come from PBMCs, collected from a glioma patient whose treatment included an IDH1 peptide vaccine. These receptors all come from a man in his thirties or forties with glioma.

This clone occurred a few times. DNA for the CDR3: TGCGCCAGCAGCGGGGACCGGATCGAAGCTTTCTTT. Protein sequence: CASSGDRIEAFF. This chain connects TRBV5-1 to TRBJ1-1, with D possibly matching TRBD1 (5 bases). With 4 bases removed from V and 8 bases from J, the gap between germline ends came to 12 bases. The length of the CDR3 is 12 residues. CDR1 SGHRS and CDR2 YFSETQ come from the germline V gene.

This chain connects TRBV5-6 to TRBJ1-1; D is ambiguous. Germline CDR1 reads SGHDT; CDR2 reads YYEEEE. The CDR3 sequence is 12 residues long. Trimming stripped 1 base from V and 7 bases from J, with 8 bases between. The CDR3 sequence is CASSLYAVEAFF. The CDR3 nucleotides are TGTGCCAGCAGCTTGTACGCGGTTGAAGCTTTCTTT.

The rearrangement links TRBV28 to TRBJ2-1; D gene ambiguous. This CDR3 is 17 amino acids long. Germline lookup yields CDR1 MDHEN and CDR2 SYDVKM. V was pared by 5 bases and J by 3 bases, with 20 bases between. CDR3 bases: TGTGCCAGCAGTCTATTCTCCCGGCGGATAATCTACAATGAGCAGTTCTTC. This sequence encodes CASSLFSRRIIYNEQFF.

The J gene is TRBJ2-5, the V gene TRBV5-1; TRBD2 agrees at 8 bases. The CDR3 loop spans 15 amino acids. V was pared by 4 bases and J by 2 bases, with 7 bases of the junction left unmatched. Germline values: CDR1 SGHRS, CDR2 YFSETQ. The CDR3 loop is CASSLSGAPQETQYF. DNA for the CDR3: TGCGCCAGCAGCCTTAGCGGGGCTCCGCAAGAGACCCAGTACTTC.

CDR3 in DNA: TGTGCCAGCAGCTTAGAGGCAGGGACGGTATCCTACGAGCAGTACTTC. It encodes CASSLEAGTVSYEQYF. The gene calls are TRBV7-2 and TRBJ2-7; D is perhaps TRBD1 or TRBD2 (5 bases each). The V gene's germline CDR1 is SGHTA and CDR2 FQGNSA. The CDR3 extends over 16 amino acids. Trimming took 1 base from V and 1 from J, leaving 14 bases between them.

This clone was detected only a few times. The V gene is TRBV9, the J gene TRBJ2-2, with D unresolved. Trimming pared 2 bases from V and 6 bases from J, leaving 8 bases between. Per germline, CDR1 SGDLS and CDR2 YYNGEE. This CDR3 contains 13 residues. CDR3 sequence reads: CASSVDGSGELFF. In DNA, the CDR3 is TGTGCCAGCAGCGTCGACGGGTCCGGGGAGCTGTTTTTT.

DNA for the CDR3: TGCGCCAGCAGTTGGGGACAGGGTACTTACGAGCAGTACTTC. It is translated as CASSWGQGTYEQYF. The chain employs TRBV10-2 and TRBJ2-7; TRBD1 matches 9 bases. The CDR3 has 14 residues. Germline CDR1 is WSHSY and CDR2 is SAAADI. Germline trimming cut 5 bases from V and 4 bases from J; bases unmatched to any gene: 6.

J is TRBJ2-1 and V is TRBV1; the tabulated D call, TRBD2, remains unverified against the DNA. TRBV1 is reported as a pseudogene. The CDR3 runs 16 residues. The CDR3 spells CTSSQGSGGAGYEQFF. CDR3 DNA: TGCACCAGCAGCCAGGGAAGCGGGGGGGCCGGGTATGAGCAGTTCTTC.

The CDR3: CASLEVDTEAFF. CDR3 coding DNA: TGTGCCAGCCTCGAGGTAGACACTGAAGCTTTCTTT. The chain joins TRBV28 to TRBJ1-1; D is unresolved. In germline, CDR1 is MDHEN, CDR2 SYDVKM. The CDR3 sequence is 12 residues long. V shed 8 bases and J shed 3 bases, with 10 bases lying between them.

The chain carries TRBV18 and TRBJ2-7; the match to TRBD2 covers 9 bases. J was trimmed by 0 bases and V by 3 bases; bases with no gene match: 9. This CDR3 has 17 residues. The germline gives CDR1 KGHSH, CDR2 LQKENI. The CDR3 reads CASSPASGGSSSYEQYF. The DNA for the CDR3 is TGTGCCAGCTCACCGGCAAGCGGGGGGTCCAGCTCCTACGAGCAGTACTTC.

To note about this clone: The same CDR3 is also encoded by other DNA sequences in this sample. This chain uses TRBV7-6 with TRBJ2-7; D is unclear. Germline CDR1 is SGHVS and CDR2 is FNYEAQ. CDR3 size: 12 residues. V was clipped by 5 bases and J by 3 bases, with 8 bases between them. The CDR3: CASSPDGYEQYF. CDR3 nucleotide sequence: TGTGCCAGCAGCCCGGACGGCTACGAGCAGTACTTC.

The J gene is TRBJ2-1, the V gene TRBV19, with TRBD1 identical over 9 bases. Germline V CDR1 and CDR2: LNHDA, SQIVND (reference sequence). Trimming cost V 4 bases and J 7 bases; bases outside gene matches: 8. The CDR3 spans 15 residues. The CDR3 loop is CASSNTGTGKNEQFF. The CDR3 nucleotides read TGTGCCAGTAGTAATACCGGGACAGGGAAAAATGAGCAGTTCTTC.

The CDR3 nucleotides are TGTGCCAGCAGACAGGACTATGGCTACACCTTC. Translated, it gives CASRQDYGYTF. V and J are TRBV6-5 and TRBJ1-2, with a possible D match to TRBD1 (5 bases). The CDR3 is 11 amino acids. Germline loops: CDR1 MNHEY, CDR2 SVGAGI. Trimming stripped 6 bases from V and 3 bases from J, with 5 bases between.

This chain's CDR3 is CAIGEQGYNEQFF. The DNA of the CDR3 is TGTGCCATCGGCGAACAGGGCTACAATGAGCAGTTCTTC. V is TRBV10-3 and J is TRBJ2-1; the D gene is possibly TRBD1 (6 bases). This CDR3 is 13 amino acids long. Germline values: CDR1 ENHRY, CDR2 SYGVKD. Trimming shortened V by 8 bases and J by 3 bases, and 11 bases separated the two germline ends.

This clone has only a few counts. J is TRBJ1-1 and V is TRBV5-1; D ambiguous. Per the germline V gene, CDR1 is SGHRS and CDR2 is YFSETQ. The CDR3 runs to 15 residues. Trimming pared 6 bases from V and 0 bases from J, leaving 15 bases between. The CDR3, as DNA: TGCGCCAGCACTCTCTTGGCCCAAATGAACACTGAAGCTTTCTTT. Translation: CASTLLAQMNTEAFF.